Given below is one TCR beta chain in context. The CDR3 covers 20 residues. Germline V CDR1 and CDR2: KGHDR, SFDVKD. With 1 base removed from V and 0 bases from J, the gap between germline ends came to 21 bases. This entry is derived from a study of control samples from healthy donors and cancer patients. The assay was immunoSEQ multiplex PCR, and TCRdb's table has in-frame clones only and misses some. The table shows 150,000 to 200,000 clones, with around nine tenths occurring only once. The source is a man aged 18-30 years in good health. The sequencing sample was made of blood. The chain uses TRBV24-1 and TRBJ2-4, with D maybe TRBD2 (6 bases). The CDR3 sequence: CATSDFQGRGRSLAKNIQYF. The CDR3 DNA reads TGTGCCACCAGTGATTTCCAAGGGCGGGGCCGCTCCTTAGCCAAAAACATTCAGTACTTC.